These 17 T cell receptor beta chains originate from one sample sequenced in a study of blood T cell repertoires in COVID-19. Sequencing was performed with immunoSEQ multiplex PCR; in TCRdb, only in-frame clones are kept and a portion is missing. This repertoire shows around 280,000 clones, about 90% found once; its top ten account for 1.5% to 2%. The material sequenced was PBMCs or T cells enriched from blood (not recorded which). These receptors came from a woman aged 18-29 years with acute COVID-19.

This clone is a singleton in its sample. The CDR3 DNA reads as TGTGCCAGCTCACCAGGGACAAGGGATTCACCCCTCCACTTT. It specifies CASSPGTRDSPLHF. This sequence joins TRBV18 and TRBJ1-6; tentative D call: TRBD1 (6 bases). From germline, CDR1 is KGHSH and CDR2 LQKENI. Trimming pared 2 bases from V and 8 bases from J, leaving 10 bases between. The CDR3 runs 14 residues. Complete variable domain (other parts from reference TRBV18 and TRBJ1-6): NAGVMQNPRHLVRRRGQEARLRCSPMKGHSHVYWYRQLPEEGLKFMVYLQKENIIDESGMPKERFSAEFPKEGPSILRIQQVVRGDSAAYFCASSPGTRDSPLHFGNGTRLTVT.

CDR3 coding DNA: TGTGCCAGCAGCTTAGGGGGGCTGGATACGCAGTATTTT. It encodes CASSLGGLDTQYF. This chain uses TRBV7-2 with TRBJ2-3; D may be TRBD1 (6 bases). With 1 base removed from V and 6 bases from J, the gap between germline ends came to 8 bases. The CDR3 contains 13 residues. CDR1 and CDR2 (germline): SGHTA, FQGNSA. Full variable domain (outside the CDR3, taken from reference TRBV7-2 and TRBJ2-3): GAGVSQSPSNKVTEKGKDVELRCDPISGHTALYWYRQSLGQGLEFLIYFQGNSAPDKSGLPSDRFSAERTGGSVSTLTIQRTQQEDSAVYLCASSLGGLDTQYFGPGTRLTVL.

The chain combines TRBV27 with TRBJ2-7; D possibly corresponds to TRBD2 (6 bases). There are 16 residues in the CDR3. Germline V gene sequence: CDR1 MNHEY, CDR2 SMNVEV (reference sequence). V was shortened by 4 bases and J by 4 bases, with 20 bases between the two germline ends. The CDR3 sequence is CASSSSPVVGLYEQYF. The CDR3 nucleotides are TGTGCCAGCAGTTCATCCCCCGTAGTAGGACTATACGAGCAGTACTTC.

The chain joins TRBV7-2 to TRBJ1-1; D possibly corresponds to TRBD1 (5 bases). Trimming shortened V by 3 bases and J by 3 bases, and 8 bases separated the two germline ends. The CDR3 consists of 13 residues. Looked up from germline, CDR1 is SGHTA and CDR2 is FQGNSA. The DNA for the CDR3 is TGTGCCAGCAGCTTCAGGGAATACACTGAAGCTTTCTTT. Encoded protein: CASSFREYTEAFF. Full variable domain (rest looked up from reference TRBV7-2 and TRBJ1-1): GAGVSQSPSNKVTEKGKDVELRCDPISGHTALYWYRQSLGQGLEFLIYFQGNSAPDKSGLPSDRFSAERTGGSVSTLTIQRTQQEDSAVYLCASSFREYTEAFFGQGTRLTVV.

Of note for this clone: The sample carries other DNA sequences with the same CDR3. The CDR3 spells CASSPSGGRDQPQHF. The CDR3 DNA sequence: TGTGCCAGCTCACCATCAGGGGGTCGCGATCAGCCCCAGCATTTT. The chain combines TRBV18 with TRBJ1-5, with 7 bases matching TRBD1. Germline V gives CDR1 KGHSH, CDR2 LQKENI. The CDR3 length is 15 residues. V lost 2 bases and J lost 5; bases outside the gene matches: 6.

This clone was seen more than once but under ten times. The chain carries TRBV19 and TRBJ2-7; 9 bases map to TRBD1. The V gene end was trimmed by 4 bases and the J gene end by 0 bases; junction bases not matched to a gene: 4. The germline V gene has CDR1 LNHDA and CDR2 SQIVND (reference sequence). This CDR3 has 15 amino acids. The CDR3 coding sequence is TGTGCCAGTAGTAGGGACAGGGCCAGCTCCTACGAGCAGTACTTC. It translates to CASSRDRASSYEQYF.

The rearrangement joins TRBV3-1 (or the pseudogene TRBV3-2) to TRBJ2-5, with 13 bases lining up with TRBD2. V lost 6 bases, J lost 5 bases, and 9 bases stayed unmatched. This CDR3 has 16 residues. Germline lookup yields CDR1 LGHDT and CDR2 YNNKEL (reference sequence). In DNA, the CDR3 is TGTGCCAGCAGTCATGGACTAGCGGGAGAAAAGGAGACCCAGTACTTC. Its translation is CASSHGLAGEKETQYF.

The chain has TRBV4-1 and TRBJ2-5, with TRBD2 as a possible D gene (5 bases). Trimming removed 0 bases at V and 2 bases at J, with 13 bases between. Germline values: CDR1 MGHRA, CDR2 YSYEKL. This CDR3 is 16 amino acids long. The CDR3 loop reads CASSQEGRLTQETQYF. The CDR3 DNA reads TGCGCCAGCAGCCAAGAAGGGAGACTAACTCAAGAGACCCAGTACTTC.

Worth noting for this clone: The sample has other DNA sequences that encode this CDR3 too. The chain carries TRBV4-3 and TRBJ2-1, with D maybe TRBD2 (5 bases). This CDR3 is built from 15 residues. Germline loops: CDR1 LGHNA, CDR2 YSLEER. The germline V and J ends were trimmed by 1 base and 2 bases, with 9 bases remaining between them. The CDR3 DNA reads TGCGCCAGCAGCCAAGGGACTGGAACCTACAATGAGCAGTTCTTC. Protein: CASSQGTGTYNEQFF.

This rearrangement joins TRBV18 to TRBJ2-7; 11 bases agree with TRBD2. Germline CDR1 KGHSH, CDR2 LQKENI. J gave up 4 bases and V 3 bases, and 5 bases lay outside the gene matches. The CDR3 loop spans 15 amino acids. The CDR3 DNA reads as TGTGCCAGCTCACCGGTAGCGGGAGGGGAGTACGAGCAGTACTTC. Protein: CASSPVAGGEYEQYF.

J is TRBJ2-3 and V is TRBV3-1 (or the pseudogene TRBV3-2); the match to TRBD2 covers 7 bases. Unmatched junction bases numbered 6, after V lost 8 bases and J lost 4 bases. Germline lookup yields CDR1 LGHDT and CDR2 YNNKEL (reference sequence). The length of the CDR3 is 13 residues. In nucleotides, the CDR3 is TGTGCCAGCGGGGACCTAGCGGCAGATACGCAGTATTTT. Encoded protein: CASGDLAADTQYF.

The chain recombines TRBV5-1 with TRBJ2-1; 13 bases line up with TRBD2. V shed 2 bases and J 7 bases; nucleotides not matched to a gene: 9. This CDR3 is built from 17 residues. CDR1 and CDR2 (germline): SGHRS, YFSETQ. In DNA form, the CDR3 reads TGCGCCAGCAGCTTACGGACTAGCGGGAGCAGGCAGAATGAGCAGTTCTTC. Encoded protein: CASSLRTSGSRQNEQFF.

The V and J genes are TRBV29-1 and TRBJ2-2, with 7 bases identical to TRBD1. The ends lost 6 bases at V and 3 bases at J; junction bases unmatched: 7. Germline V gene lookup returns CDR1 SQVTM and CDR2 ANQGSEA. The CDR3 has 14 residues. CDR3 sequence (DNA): TGCAGCGTGGGTCGGGACAGCTACACCGGGGAGCTGTTTTTT. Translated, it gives CSVGRDSYTGELFF.

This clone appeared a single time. Here the CDR3 reads CASSFLAGGIGELFF. The DNA for the CDR3 is TGTGCCAGCAGTTTCTTAGCGGGAGGGATCGGGGAGCTGTTTTTT. The chain has TRBV28 and TRBJ2-2; 11 bases agree with TRBD2. Germline V lookup: CDR1 MDHEN, CDR2 SYDVKM. The CDR3 sequence is 15 residues long. J gave up 7 bases and V 3 bases, and 4 bases lay outside the gene matches. The full variable domain, rest sourced from reference TRBV28 and TRBJ2-2, is DVKVTQSSRYLVKRTGEKVFLECVQDMDHENMFWYRQDPGLGLRLIYFSYDVKMKEKGDIPEGYSVSREKKERFSLILESASTNQTSMYLCASSFLAGGIGELFFGEGSRLTVL.

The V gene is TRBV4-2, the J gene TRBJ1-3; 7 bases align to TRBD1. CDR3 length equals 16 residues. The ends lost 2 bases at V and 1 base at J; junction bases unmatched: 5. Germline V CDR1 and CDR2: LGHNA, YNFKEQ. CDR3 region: CASSQPGTASGNTIYF. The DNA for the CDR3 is TGTGCCAGCAGCCAACCCGGGACAGCGTCTGGAAACACCATATATTTT.

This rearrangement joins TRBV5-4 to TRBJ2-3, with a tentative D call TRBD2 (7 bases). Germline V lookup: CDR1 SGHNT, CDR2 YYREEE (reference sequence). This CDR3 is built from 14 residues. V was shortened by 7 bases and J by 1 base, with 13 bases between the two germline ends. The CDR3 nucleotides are TGTGCCAGCGGGGGGGGCGGGGGCACAGATACGCAGTATTTT. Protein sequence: CASGGGGGTDTQYF.

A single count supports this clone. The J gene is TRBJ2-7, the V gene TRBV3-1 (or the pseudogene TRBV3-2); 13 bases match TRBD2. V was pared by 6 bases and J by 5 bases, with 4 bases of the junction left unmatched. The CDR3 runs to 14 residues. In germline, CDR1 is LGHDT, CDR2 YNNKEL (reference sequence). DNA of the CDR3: TGTGCCAGCAGGAGGACTAGCGGGAGTGACGAGCAGTACTTC. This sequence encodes CASRRTSGSDEQYF.